In this sample, the clone carrying this T cell receptor beta chain turned up a few times. Its matching antigen is unknown. The source of the sample is a study of regulatory T cells in long-lasting Graves disease. Study overall: Treatment with antithyroid drugs for over 5 years, together with positive TSH receptor antibodies, meant persistent Graves' disease. Study-wide results and caveats: Persistent cases favored TRBV28, TRBJ1-2 and TRBJ2-5. New patients shared fewer than 1,000 public clonotypes, and persistent patients shared more, with about 2,700.

Germline CDR1 SGHAT, CDR2 FQNNGV. This CDR3 spans 15 amino acids. With 4 bases removed from V and 3 bases from J, the gap between germline ends came to 15 bases. The time point was: persistent/refractory GD, antithyroid drugs over 5 years with positive TRAb. From PBMCs, RNA was extracted and then used to make the TCR library. CDR3 regions were amplified by Arm-PCR using iRepertoire HTBI primers to build TCR beta libraries. TCRdb passed the multiplex PCR reads through MiXCR, listing each CDR3 protein once. The sample holds approximately 350,000 distinct CDR3 sequences; roughly 24% are singletons and the top ten take 28%.

This TCR was sampled from a woman aged 40 to 49 with Graves disease. Sequences were derived from peripheral blood mononuclear cells (PBMCs), sampled when the disease was refractory, from a patient treated with antithyroid drugs. The genes are TRBV11-2 and TRBJ1-2, with a possible D match to TRBD1 (5 bases). CDR3 protein: CASSSPRGKHYGYTF. The DNA for the CDR3 is TGTGCCAGCAGCTCCCCTCGGGGGAAGCACTATGGCTACACCTTC.